This is a list of T cell receptor beta chains from one sample in a study of T cells after posttransplantation cyclophosphamide. The table came from immunoSEQ multiplex PCR; TCRdb's copy has only in-frame clones and leaves some out. The table has 2,000 to 2,500 clones, roughly four fifths seen once; the top ten hold 9% to 13%. Sequenced here: CD8+ T cells sorted from blood, sampled roughly 350 days after allogeneic stem cell transplant with posttransplant cyclophosphamide. These receptors all come from a male patient aged 45-60 years who received an allogeneic stem cell transplant from a related donor and was CMV-positive. Some T cells may be the graft donor's. Each CDR3 is given with its conserved first and last residue. The D gene is left open where the match is weak. Size is omitted from some rows. Given values are once, few, many or a class for expanded clones.

j_call d_call v_call clone_size cdr3_aa cdr3_nt
TRBJ2-7 TRBD2 TRBV9 NA CASSAGLAAYEQYF TGTGCCAGCAGCGCGGGACTAGCGGCCTACGAGCAGTACTTC
TRBJ2-7 TRBD1 TRBV7-8 NA CASSLEQGYEQYF TGTGCCAGCAGCTTAGAACAGGGGTACGAGCAGTACTTC
TRBJ2-1 NA TRBV7-2 NA CASSFGLLDYNEQFF TGTGCCAGCAGCTTCGGACTTTTAGATTACAATGAGCAGTTCTTC
TRBJ2-1 NA TRBV7-6 NA CTSSLSANEQFF TGTACCAGCAGCTTAAGCGCGAATGAGCAGTTCTTC
TRBJ1-5 NA TRBV27 NA CASSLLGSGQPQHF TGTGCCAGCAGTTTACTTGGGTCGGGACAGCCCCAGCATTTT
TRBJ2-5 NA TRBV7-6 NA CASSLARGLSETQYF TGTGCCAGCAGCTTAGCGCGCGGGCTATCGGAGACCCAGTACTTC
TRBJ2-7 NA TRBV5-4 NA CASSLNRAYEQYF TGTGCCAGCAGCTTGAACAGGGCCTACGAGCAGTACTTC
TRBJ1-2 NA TRBV10-3 NA CAISESVRIYGYTF TGTGCCATCAGTGAGTCGGTGCGGATCTATGGCTACACCTTC
TRBJ1-1 TRBD1 TRBV30 NA CAWSKPDRLVNTEAFF TGTGCCTGGAGTAAGCCGGACAGGCTGGTGAACACTGAAGCTTTCTTT
TRBJ1-1 NA TRBV29-1 NA CSVGTGFGGDTEAFF TGCAGCGTCGGCACGGGGTTTGGCGGGGACACTGAAGCTTTCTTT
TRBJ2-2 NA TRBV6-5 once CASSNVKIGELFF TGTGCCAGCAGTAATGTTAAAATCGGGGAGCTGTTTTTT
TRBJ2-1 TRBD2 TRBV11-2 NA CASSATPGLAGGTYNEQFF TGTGCCAGCAGCGCGACCCCGGGACTAGCGGGAGGAACCTACAATGAGCAGTTCTTC
TRBJ1-2 TRBD1 TRBV30 NA CAWSEAQGDGYTF TGTGCCTGGAGTGAGGCGCAGGGGGACGGCTACACCTTC
TRBJ2-2 TRBD2 TRBV5-1 NA CASTPGTSGIASTGELFF TGCGCCAGCACCCCCGGGACTAGCGGGATAGCCAGTACCGGGGAGCTGTTTTTT
TRBJ2-1 TRBD2 TRBV14 NA CASSPRTSGVYEQFF TGTGCCAGCAGCCCCAGGACTAGCGGGGTTTATGAGCAGTTCTTC
TRBJ2-2 TRBD1 TRBV18 once CASPQGSGELFF TGTGCCAGCCCACAGGGGTCCGGGGAGCTGTTTTTT
TRBJ1-3 NA TRBV4-1 NA CASSQGTSMGNTIYF TGCGCCAGCAGCCAAGGGACTTCGATGGGAAACACCATATATTTT
TRBJ1-3 NA TRBV9 NA CASSVGGGSGNTIYF TGTGCCAGCAGCGTAGGCGGGGGCTCTGGAAACACCATATATTTT
TRBJ2-1 TRBD2 TRBV9 NA CASHTSGDAYNEQFF TGTGCCAGCCATACTAGCGGGGATGCGTACAATGAGCAGTTCTTC
TRBJ2-3 TRBD1 TRBV19 NA CASSIRSETGGGTQYF TGTGCCAGTAGTATACGCTCGGAGACAGGGGGCGGTACGCAGTATTTT
TRBJ2-4 NA TRBV15 NA CATSPTTGRAKNIQYF TGTGCCACCAGCCCCACAACAGGGCGAGCCAAAAACATTCAGTACTTC
TRBJ2-1 NA TRBV27 NA CASTPLGSYNEQFF TGTGCCAGCACCCCTCTCGGTTCCTACAATGAGCAGTTCTTC
TRBJ1-1 NA TRBV7-8 NA CASSLWRAVNTEAFF TGTGCCAGCAGCTTATGGCGGGCGGTGAACACTGAAGCTTTCTTT
TRBJ2-7 TRBD2 TRBV7-8 few CASSRMGTSGRNEQYF TGTGCCAGCAGCCGAATGGGGACTAGCGGGAGGAACGAGCAGTACTTC
TRBJ2-7 TRBD1 TRBV5-6 once CASSPDGQGDFYEQYF TGTGCCAGCAGCCCTGACGGACAGGGGGATTTCTACGAGCAGTACTTC
TRBJ2-1 NA TRBV11-3 NA CASSFGNEQFF TGTGCCAGCAGCTTCGGGAATGAGCAGTTCTTC
TRBJ2-7 NA TRBV6-1 NA CASREGPQYEQYF TGTGCCAGTAGAGAGGGCCCACAGTACGAGCAGTACTTC
TRBJ2-7 TRBD1 TRBV7-2 once CASSPRTGTASYEQYF TGTGCCAGCAGCCCACGAACCGGGACAGCCTCCTACGAGCAGTACTTC
TRBJ1-5 TRBD1 TRBV9 NA CASSATGGGQPQHF TGTGCCAGCAGCGCGACAGGGGGCGGTCAGCCCCAGCATTTT
TRBJ2-1 TRBD1 TRBV4-3 NA CASSQDYDRGYNEQFF TGCGCCAGCAGCCAAGATTACGACAGGGGCTACAATGAGCAGTTCTTC
TRBJ1-5 NA TRBV27 NA CASSLGQGFRQPQHF TGTGCCAGCAGTTTAGGCCAGGGGTTTCGTCAGCCCCAGCATTTT
TRBJ2-7 TRBD2 TRBV5-1 NA CASCGSSYEQYF TGCGCCAGCTGCGGGAGCTCCTACGAGCAGTACTTC
TRBJ1-2 TRBD1 TRBV7-9 NA CASSPRTGPFRPYYGYTF TGTGCCAGCAGCCCCCGGACAGGGCCCTTTCGGCCCTATTATGGCTACACCTTC
TRBJ2-4 NA TRBV6-1 NA CASSGLRGIAKNIQYF TGTGCCAGCAGTGGGCTCAGGGGAATAGCCAAAAACATTCAGTACTTC
TRBJ2-5 NA TRBV7-6 NA CASSFGTGVSPETQYF TGTGCCAGCAGCTTTGGGACGGGAGTTTCTCCAGAGACCCAGTACTTC
TRBJ2-7 NA TRBV13 NA CASSLGLTTYEQYF TGTGCCAGCAGCTTGGGCCTAACCACCTACGAGCAGTACTTC
TRBJ2-1 TRBD1 TRBV10-2 NA CASTEDRAYNEQFF TGCGCCAGCACTGAAGACAGGGCCTACAATGAGCAGTTCTTC
TRBJ1-2 NA TRBV7-8 once CASSPRGYVGREEGYTF TGTGCCAGCAGCCCCCGAGGGTACGTGGGGAGAGAGGAAGGCTACACCTTC
TRBJ1-2 TRBD1 TRBV4-1 NA CASSQHGTGGRGNYGYTF TGCGCCAGCAGCCAACATGGGACAGGGGGAAGGGGTAACTATGGCTACACCTTC
TRBJ1-1 NA TRBV6-5 NA CASSYFGGIEAFF TGTGCCAGCAGTTACTTTGGGGGGATAGAAGCTTTCTTT
TRBJ1-2 TRBD1 TRBV5-1 few CASSLPGGFQDGYTF TGCGCCAGCAGCTTACCAGGGGGCTTTCAGGATGGCTACACCTTC
TRBJ2-7 NA TRBV6-1 NA CASSEKAGWTYEQYF TGTGCCAGCAGTGAGAAGGCAGGGTGGACCTACGAGCAGTACTTC
TRBJ2-3 TRBD2 TRBV7-9 NA CASSKAGGDFSTDTQYF TGTGCCAGCAGTAAAGCGGGGGGGGACTTTAGCACAGATACGCAGTATTTT
TRBJ2-2 TRBD2 TRBV19 NA CASSITSGRRHTGELFF TGTGCCAGTAGTATAACTAGCGGGAGGAGGCACACCGGGGAGCTGTTTTTT
TRBJ2-1 NA TRBV4-3 NA CASSQSGRGYNEQFF TGCGCCAGCAGCCAATCTGGTAGGGGCTACAATGAGCAGTTCTTC
TRBJ2-7 TRBD1 TRBV5-1 NA CASSLGDRSYEQYF TGCGCCAGCAGCTTGGGGGACAGATCGTACGAGCAGTACTTC
TRBJ2-7 TRBD2 TRBV11-2 NA CASSLEASGGYEQYF TGTGCCAGCAGCTTAGAGGCAAGCGGGGGCTACGAGCAGTACTTC
TRBJ2-7 TRBD2 TRBV19 NA CASSKASGDYEQYF TGTGCCAGTAGTAAGGCTAGCGGGGACTACGAGCAGTACTTC
TRBJ2-5 NA TRBV27 NA CASSLRGGTFFQETQYF TGTGCCAGCAGTTTAAGGGGCGGCACCTTCTTCCAAGAGACCCAGTACTTC
TRBJ2-2 NA TRBV7-7 NA CASSLAYNQEPGYNTGELFF TGTGCCAGCAGCTTAGCCTACAATCAGGAACCAGGGTACAACACCGGGGAGCTGTTTTTT
TRBJ2-7 NA TRBV2 NA CASSSGYEQYF TGTGCCAGCAGTTCAGGCTACGAGCAGTACTTC
TRBJ2-3 NA TRBV5-4 once CASSFFDRMTDTQYF TGTGCCAGCAGCTTTTTTGACAGGATGACAGATACGCAGTATTTT
TRBJ2-2 TRBD2 TRBV9 NA CASSQRLALNTGELFF TGTGCCAGCAGCCAGAGACTAGCTCTGAACACCGGGGAGCTGTTTTTT
TRBJ2-1 TRBD1 TRBV7-6 NA CASSLITGGNEQFF TGTGCCAGCAGCTTAATTACAGGGGGCAATGAGCAGTTCTTC
TRBJ2-1 NA TRBV10-2 NA CASSGLAYNEQFF TGCGCCAGCAGTGGACTAGCCTACAATGAGCAGTTCTTC
TRBJ2-7 NA TRBV25-1 NA CASEAGYEQYF TGTGCCAGCGAGGCGGGATACGAGCAGTACTTC
TRBJ2-1 TRBD2 TRBV7-9 NA CASSHGTSGPYNEQFF TGTGCCAGCAGCCATGGGACTAGCGGGCCCTACAATGAGCAGTTCTTC